Shown below are 17 T cell receptor beta chains from a single sample sequenced in a study of blood T cell repertoires in COVID-19. Repertoires were generated with immunoSEQ multiplex PCR, while TCRdb's copy carries only in-frame clones and drops some. The sample contains approximately 250,000 clones, approximately 90% of which appear only once. The specimen was PBMCs or T cells enriched from blood (not recorded which). The source is a woman younger than 45 who had recovered from COVID-19.

The chain recombines TRBV6-2 or TRBV6-3 with TRBJ2-2; D perhaps matches TRBD2 (5 bases). V gave up 4 bases and J gave up 5 bases, with 17 bases separating them. Germline CDR1 reads MNHEY; CDR2 reads SVGEGT. The CDR3 extends over 16 amino acids. CDR3 in amino acids: CASSSALASGTGELFF. In nucleotides, the CDR3 is TGTGCCAGCAGTTCCGCTCTAGCATCGGGAACCGGGGAGCTGTTTTTT.

V gene TRBV28 combines with J gene TRBJ1-1, with D perhaps TRBD1 (6 bases). Germline V gene data show CDR1 as MDHEN and CDR2 as SYDVKM. The CDR3 loop spans 17 amino acids. V lost 4 bases and J lost 3, with 21 bases in between. The CDR3 spells CASSSRSIRGGHTEAFF. In nucleotides, the CDR3 is TGTGCCAGCAGTTCTCGATCAATACGGGGGGGGCACACTGAAGCTTTCTTT.

The chain uses TRBV27 and TRBJ2-1; 8 bases map to TRBD2. The CDR3 is 17 amino acids. Germline CDR1 is MNHEY and CDR2 is SMNVEV (reference sequence). Germline trimming cut 2 bases from V and 8 bases from J; bases unmatched to any gene: 14. The CDR3 protein is CASSLEREPRKLDEQFF. The CDR3 DNA follows: TGTGCCAGCAGTTTAGAGCGGGAGCCACGAAAGTTGGATGAGCAGTTCTTC.

The gene calls are TRBV29-1 and TRBJ2-1; possible D gene TRBD2, 6 bases. Germline V gene data show CDR1 as SQVTM and CDR2 as ANQGSEA. The CDR3 has 11 amino acids. The germline V and J ends were trimmed by 8 bases and 7 bases, with 12 bases remaining between them. The CDR3 DNA reads TGCAGCACCAGGGAGGTAAATGAGCAGTTCTTC. Amino acids: CSTREVNEQFF.

The chain joins TRBV25-1 to TRBJ1-2; 7 positions agree with TRBD1. Germline V gene data show CDR1 as MGHDK and CDR2 as SYGVNS. The V and J ends lost 2 bases and 6 bases, in that order; junction bases with no gene match: 6. The CDR3 loop spans 14 amino acids. CDR3 in amino acids: CASSEGGDRDGYTF. The CDR3 DNA reads as TGTGCCAGCAGTGAAGGGGGAGACAGGGATGGCTACACCTTC.

This chain uses TRBV29-1 with TRBJ2-1; 10 bases agree with TRBD1. J lost 2 bases, V lost 8 bases, and 3 bases had no gene match. The CDR3 has 13 residues. The germline CDR1 and CDR2 sequences are SQVTM and ANQGSEA. The CDR3 protein is CSLGQGAYNEQFF. Here the CDR3 DNA reads TGCAGCTTAGGACAGGGGGCCTACAATGAGCAGTTCTTC.

On this clone itself: The junction and the germline gene differ at one end; a read error may be behind it. This chain uses TRBV4-3 with TRBJ1-4, with 11 bases fitting TRBD1. Germline V lookup: CDR1 LGHNA, CDR2 YSLEER. The CDR3 sequence is 16 residues long. The CDR3 here is CASSQALDRGPLFAIF. DNA for the CDR3: TGCGCCAGCAGCCAAGCCCTGGACAGGGGGCCCTTATTTGCCATTTTT.

This chain's CDR3 is CASTEGPSGRDEQFF. The CDR3 nucleotides read TGTGCCAGCACCGAGGGTCCTAGCGGGAGAGATGAGCAGTTCTTC. The chain combines TRBV28 with TRBJ2-1, with TRBD2 matching 10 bases. The CDR3 sequence is 15 residues long. Germline V gene sequence: CDR1 MDHEN, CDR2 SYDVKM. V dropped 7 bases and J dropped 8; count of bases not matched to a gene: 11.

V gene TRBV6-5 combines with J gene TRBJ2-7, with 8 bases identical to TRBD2. Germline V gives CDR1 MNHEY, CDR2 SVGAGI. V lost 0 bases to trimming and J lost 0 bases; unmatched junction nucleotides: 4. The CDR3 extends over 16 amino acids. Here the CDR3 reads CASSYSGGESSYEQYF. The CDR3 DNA reads TGTGCCAGCAGTTACTCCGGGGGGGAGAGCTCCTACGAGCAGTACTTC.

The genes are TRBV21-1 and TRBJ2-6; TRBD1 is taken as the D call from the table, unchecked against the DNA. TRBV21-1 is flagged as a pseudogene. The length of the CDR3 is 12 residues. The chain's CDR3 is CAEQVYANVLTF. The CDR3 DNA sequence: TGTGCCGAGCAGGTGTATGCCAACGTCCTGACTTTC.

The rearrangement links TRBV28 to TRBJ1-4; TRBD1 matches at 7 bases. Germline loops: CDR1 MDHEN, CDR2 SYDVKM. V lost 6 bases to trimming and J lost 7 bases; unmatched junction nucleotides: 5. The CDR3 contains 13 residues. The CDR3 sequence is CASRYQGVEKLFF. CDR3 in DNA: TGTGCCAGCAGGTATCAGGGGGTTGAAAAACTGTTTTTT.

This chain links TRBV7-6 with TRBJ1-3, with 7 bases aligning to TRBD1. The length of the CDR3 is 16 residues. V dropped 5 bases and J dropped 3; count of bases not matched to a gene: 10. Germline V gives CDR1 SGHVS, CDR2 FNYEAQ. For the CDR3, the DNA is TGTGCCAGCAGCACTCAATACAGGGGAGGTGGAAACACCATATATTTT. This codes for CASSTQYRGGGNTIYF.

The rearrangement links TRBV16 to TRBJ1-2, with a possible D match to TRBD1 (6 bases). Germline V gives CDR1 KGHSY, CDR2 FQNENV. The CDR3 runs to 14 residues. Trimming removed 4 bases from V and 4 bases from J, with 13 bases in between. Written as DNA, the CDR3 is TGTGCCAGCAGCCCCCGGGGGGACACCTATGGCTACACCTTC. Translated, it gives CASSPRGDTYGYTF.

This clone occurred a few times. The genes are TRBV18 and TRBJ1-5; 7 bases are a match to TRBD1. The V gene end was trimmed by 3 bases and the J gene end by 2 bases; junction bases not matched to a gene: 7. This CDR3 spans 16 amino acids. CDR1 KGHSH and CDR2 LQKENI come from the germline V gene. CDR3 residues: CASSPGQRGGNQPQHF. The CDR3 DNA reads TGTGCCAGCTCACCGGGACAGCGCGGAGGCAATCAGCCCCAGCATTTT.

The chain joins TRBV10-3 to TRBJ1-1; tentatively, D is TRBD1 (6 bases). Germline V CDR1 and CDR2: ENHRY, SYGVKD. V was clipped by 5 bases and J by 2 bases, with 24 bases between them. This CDR3 comprises 18 residues. CDR3 sequence reads: CAISKNRVLADKNTEAFF. The CDR3, as DNA: TGTGCCATCAGTAAAAACAGGGTATTGGCGGACAAAAACACTGAAGCTTTCTTT.

The V and J genes are TRBV5-5 and TRBJ2-7; 13 bases agree with TRBD2. Unmatched junction bases numbered 4, after V lost 0 bases and J lost 4 bases. Germline V gene sequence: CDR1 SGHKS, CDR2 YYEKEE (reference sequence). The CDR3 runs 16 residues. The CDR3 here is CASSLGGLAGIYEQYF. DNA for the CDR3: TGTGCCAGCAGCTTGGGGGGACTAGCGGGAATTTACGAGCAGTACTTC.

The chain carries TRBV18 and TRBJ2-1; 7 bases align to TRBD1. The ends lost 3 bases at V and 3 bases at J; junction bases unmatched: 5. The germline gives CDR1 KGHSH, CDR2 LQKENI. CDR3 length equals 15 residues. CDR3 nucleotide sequence: TGTGCCAGCTCACCTGAGACAGGGATCTACAATGAGCAGTTCTTC. Its protein is CASSPETGIYNEQFF.